Below, one T cell receptor (beta chain) is given with its context. Using immunoSEQ multiplex PCR, the repertoire was profiled, and TCRdb retains in-frame clones only, with some absent. The data show around 170,000 clones, around 90% seen once. This specimen comes from a study of blood T cell repertoires in COVID-19. V shed 2 bases and J 8 bases; nucleotides not matched to a gene: 13. Germline CDR1 is MDHEN and CDR2 is SYDVKM. The CDR3 contains 16 residues. The chain couples TRBV28 to TRBJ1-2, with 8 positions matching TRBD1. The TCR sequence derives from a woman under 30 who had recovered from COVID-19. Sequencing input: PBMCs or T cells enriched from blood (not recorded which). CDR3 amino acids: CASSLGTGRSPGGYTF. CDR3 nucleotide sequence: TGTGCCAGCAGTTTAGGGACAGGCCGGTCTCCGGGAGGCTACACCTTC.